The clone carrying this TCR beta chain has only a few counts. Its antigen is unidentified. Germline CDR1 reads LGHNA; CDR2 reads YNFKEQ. Trimming shortened V by 0 bases and J by 0 bases, and 8 bases separated the two germline ends. The CDR3 sequence is 15 residues long. The sample originates from a study of CD8 T cells in ankylosing spondylitis. The TCR beta libraries were generated through quantitative 5'-RACE incorporating molecular barcodes. TCRdb called the 5' RACE reads again in MiXCR, with one record for every CDR3 protein. The table includes about 440,000 distinct CDR3 sequences, roughly 17% detected once. Study results and limitations: Prior work had noted some motif variants in reactive arthritis blood and synovial fluid. Those disease-linked clones were CD8+; they were also relatively rare in peripheral blood. Apparently characteristic of ankylosing spondylitis blood was a TCR beta motif (fewer than ten highly homologous variants). As reported, disease-linked clones showed significant enrichment in matched ankylosing spondylitis synovial fluid.

The V and J genes are TRBV4-2 and TRBJ2-5; D is possibly TRBD1 (6 bases). Specimen: blood, either unsorted or a sorted T cell fraction (not recorded which). This receptor was obtained from a male donor with ankylosing spondylitis. The CDR3 nucleotides are TGTGCCAGCAGCCAAGAGTGGGACAACCAAGAGACCCAGTACTTC. This sequence encodes CASSQEWDNQETQYF.